A single sample gave rise to the 16 T cell receptor beta chains below, sequenced in a study of T cell responses to AZD1222 COVID-19 vaccine. Assay: immunoSEQ multiplex PCR; the TCRdb copy retains only in-frame clones and omits some. The data contain about 97,000 clones, more than 70% of them singletons. The specimen was peripheral blood, collected on day 0 of AZD1222 vaccination. Source of these receptors: an adult in good health.

The table lists this clone with a few counts. The chain combines TRBV5-1 with TRBJ2-1, with 9 bases that match TRBD2. With 6 bases clipped from V and 0 bases from J, the junction kept 4 bases outside the gene matches. The CDR3 totals 15 residues. The germline V gene has CDR1 SGHRS and CDR2 YFSETQ. The CDR3 loop reads CASTHSGSSYNEQFF. Here the CDR3 DNA reads TGCGCCAGCACCCATAGCGGGAGCTCCTACAATGAGCAGTTCTTC.

The J gene is TRBJ1-1, the V gene TRBV2; unclear D gene. Deletions cut 4 bases from V and 6 bases from J, with 9 bases between. CDR1 and CDR2 from the germline V gene are SNHLY and FYNNEI. The length of the CDR3 is 12 residues. For the CDR3, the DNA is TGTGCCAGCAGTGTGGTGGGGTCTGAAGCTTTCTTT. Translation gives CASSVVGSEAFF.

The rearrangement links TRBV11-3 to TRBJ2-2; D possibly corresponds to TRBD1 (5 bases). The germline CDR1 and CDR2 sequences are SGHNT and YENEEA. CDR3 length: 13 residues. The CDR3 here is CANQDRNTGELFF. The CDR3 DNA reads as TGTGCAAACCAAGACAGGAACACCGGGGAGCTGTTTTTT.

The chain recombines TRBV10-3 with TRBJ1-2; D is perhaps TRBD1 (5 bases). Trimming cost V 6 bases and J 7 bases, with 18 bases left between them. There are 14 residues in the CDR3. Germline-derived CDR1 and CDR2 are ENHRY and SYGVKD. The CDR3 nucleotides read TGTGCCATCAGCAAACAGGAGATTAAAAGTGGCTACACCTTC. Translation gives CAISKQEIKSGYTF.

The V and J genes are TRBV6-5 and TRBJ2-1, with 9 bases aligning to TRBD2. This CDR3 is built from 11 residues. V gave up 6 bases and J gave up 10 bases; unmatched junction bases: 1. Germline CDR1 reads MNHEY; CDR2 reads SVGAGI. Here the CDR3 DNA reads TGTGCCAGCAGGGGACTAGCAGAGCAGTTCTTC. It is translated as CASRGLAEQFF.

V usage is TRBV7-2 and J usage is TRBJ1-6, with D tentatively TRBD1 (6 bases). Trimming left V 1 base short and J 0 bases short, with 10 bases between. The CDR3 consists of 17 residues. CDR1 and CDR2 from the germline V gene are SGHTA and FQGNSA. DNA for the CDR3: TGTGCCAGCAGCTTAGGGACAGACAGCTCCTATAATTCACCCCTCCACTTT. Protein: CASSLGTDSSYNSPLHF.

The chain couples TRBV30 to TRBJ1-6; D ambiguous. Looked up from germline, CDR1 is GTSNPN and CDR2 is SVGIG (reference sequence). V was shortened by 7 bases and J by 0 bases, with 16 bases between the two germline ends. The length of the CDR3 is 16 residues. CDR3 in amino acids: CASRRRRSSYNSPLHF. The CDR3 DNA sequence: TGTGCCTCCCGACGGAGGAGGAGCTCCTATAATTCACCCCTCCACTTT.

The rearrangement uses TRBV5-4 and TRBJ2-3; 9 bases are a match to TRBD2. Unmatched junction bases numbered 6, after V lost 0 bases and J lost 4 bases. This CDR3 spans 16 amino acids. Germline V gene data show CDR1 as SGHNT and CDR2 as YYREEE (reference sequence). DNA for the CDR3: TGTGCCAGCAGCTTGGTTAGGAGCGGGGGGCCAGATACGCAGTATTTT. The encoded protein is CASSLVRSGGPDTQYF.

The genes are TRBV10-1 and TRBJ1-1, with D possibly matching TRBD1 (6 bases). The CDR3 sequence is 15 residues long. V lost 0 bases and J 6 bases, leaving 14 bases between the germline ends. From germline, CDR1 is WNHNN and CDR2 SYGVQD (reference sequence). CDR3 in amino acids: CASSESAGDDPEAFF. The CDR3 DNA is TGCGCCAGCAGTGAGTCGGCAGGGGACGACCCTGAAGCTTTCTTT.

This sequence joins TRBV10-2 and TRBJ1-3; no reliable D call. V shed 4 bases and J shed 1 base, with 8 bases lying between them. The germline CDR1 and CDR2 sequences are WSHSY and SAAADI. This CDR3 has 14 residues. CDR3 coding DNA: TGCGCCAGCAGTGTAGCGGCTTCTGGAAACACCATATATTTT. This codes for CASSVAASGNTIYF.

This sequence joins TRBV7-9 and TRBJ2-2; D is uncertain. The CDR3 length is 15 residues. Germline assignment: CDR1 SEHNR and CDR2 FQNEAQ (reference sequence). V gave up 6 bases and J gave up 4 bases, with 15 bases separating them. The CDR3 is CASSVYGSFTGELFF. CDR3 DNA: TGTGCCAGCAGTGTATACGGGTCCTTCACCGGGGAGCTGTTTTTT.

The chain carries TRBV5-1 and TRBJ2-1; possible D gene TRBD2, 6 bases. Between the trimmed V and J ends, which lost 4 bases and 10 bases, there was a span of 24 bases. Germline V gives CDR1 SGHRS, CDR2 YFSETQ. The CDR3 is made up of 16 amino acids. Here the CDR3 reads CASSLSPGTQKGEQFF. CDR3 sequence (DNA): TGCGCCAGCAGCCTAAGCCCCGGGACTCAAAAAGGAGAGCAGTTCTTC.

The chain combines TRBV28 with TRBJ2-7; D gene ambiguous. V was shortened by 3 bases and J by 1 base, with 4 bases between the two germline ends. Germline CDR1 and CDR2: MDHEN and SYDVKM. This CDR3 region has 12 residues. CDR3: CASSLWSYEQYF. The CDR3 region has the DNA TGTGCCAGCAGTTTGTGGTCCTACGAGCAGTACTTC.

The chain joins TRBV10-2 to TRBJ2-3; D call uncertain. Germline V gene lookup returns CDR1 WSHSY and CDR2 SAAADI. The CDR3 totals 14 residues. Trimming stripped 2 bases from V and 2 bases from J, with 8 bases between. DNA of the CDR3: TGCGCCAGCAGTGAGAAGGGCCTCACAGATACGCAGTATTTT. Translating gives CASSEKGLTDTQYF.

The chain couples TRBV7-9 to TRBJ2-3; 12 bases align to TRBD1. V shed 4 bases and J 7 bases; nucleotides not matched to a gene: 9. CDR3 length: 16 amino acids. The germline gives CDR1 SEHNR, CDR2 FQNEAQ (reference sequence). This chain's CDR3 is CASSSPGTGGANTQYF. The CDR3, as DNA: TGTGCCAGCAGCTCCCCCGGGACAGGGGGCGCAAATACGCAGTATTTT.

J is TRBJ1-6 and V is TRBV19; D is uncertain. Germline lookup yields CDR1 LNHDA and CDR2 SQIVND (reference sequence). V dropped 3 bases and J dropped 7 bases, with 10 bases sitting between them. The CDR3 contains 14 residues. CDR3 sequence reads: CASSIWKRNSPLHF. The CDR3 DNA reads as TGTGCCAGTAGTATCTGGAAAAGAAATTCACCCCTCCACTTT.